These T cell receptor beta chains were read from a single sample in a study of blood T cell repertoires in COVID-19. The protocol was immunoSEQ multiplex PCR, while the TCRdb copy is restricted to in-frame clones and leaves out a portion. The sample carries some 250,000 clones, about 90% recorded once. Sequencing was done on a sample of PBMCs or T cells enriched from blood (not recorded which). The receptors come from a human donor in a cohort exposed to, infected with or recovered from COVID-19 (not recorded which). The donor label of this sample is uncertain. Each CDR3 is given with its conserved first and last residue. The D gene is left open where the match is weak. The size entry is marked missing in some rows and otherwise reads once, few, many or a size class.

j_call: TRBJ1-5; d_call: -; clone_size: -; v_call: TRBV2; cdr3_nt: TGTGCCAGCAGTGAAAATGGGGAGGGAAATCAGCCCCAGCATTTT; cdr3_aa: CASSENGEGNQPQHF
j_call: TRBJ2-1; d_call: TRBD2; clone_size: -; v_call: TRBV18; cdr3_nt: TGTGCCAGCTCACGACCTCTAGCGGGGGTGTCTGTGATCTTC; cdr3_aa: CASSRPLAGVSVIF
j_call: TRBJ2-6; d_call: TRBD1; clone_size: -; v_call: TRBV11-3; cdr3_nt: TGTGCCAGCAGCCTGGGACAGGGCAGCTCTGGGGCCAACGTCCTGACTTTC; cdr3_aa: CASSLGQGSSGANVLTF
j_call: TRBJ1-4; d_call: TRBD1; clone_size: -; v_call: TRBV28; cdr3_nt: TGTGCCAGCAGCAATTGGGGACAGGAGAATGAAAAACTGTTTTTT; cdr3_aa: CASSNWGQENEKLFF
j_call: TRBJ1-3; d_call: TRBD1; clone_size: -; v_call: TRBV11-2; cdr3_nt: TGTGCCAGCAGCTTATCGGGATCCAGGGGGCTCATAGGAAACACCATATATTTT; cdr3_aa: CASSLSGSRGLIGNTIYF
j_call: TRBJ1-4; d_call: -; clone_size: -; v_call: TRBV5-1; cdr3_nt: TGCGCCAGCAGCTTGGGAGGGACTAATGAAAAACTGTTTTTT; cdr3_aa: CASSLGGTNEKLFF
j_call: TRBJ1-3; d_call: -; clone_size: -; v_call: TRBV5-1; cdr3_nt: TGCGCCAGCAGCCTTACTACGAACTCTGGAAACACCATATATTTT; cdr3_aa: CASSLTTNSGNTIYF
j_call: TRBJ1-1; d_call: -; clone_size: once; v_call: TRBV9; cdr3_nt: TGTGCCAGCAGCGTAGCGACAGGCGGGGGAGCTTTCTTT; cdr3_aa: CASSVATGGGAFF
j_call: TRBJ2-7; d_call: TRBD1; clone_size: -; v_call: TRBV5-6; cdr3_nt: TGTGCCAGCAGGGATTGGGGACAGGGGAGTGGCGAGCAGTACTTC; cdr3_aa: CASRDWGQGSGEQYF
j_call: TRBJ1-1; d_call: TRBD1; clone_size: -; v_call: TRBV5-6; cdr3_nt: TGTGCCAGCAGCTTGGGGACAGGGACCACTGAAGCTTTCTTT; cdr3_aa: CASSLGTGTTEAFF
j_call: TRBJ2-1; d_call: TRBD1; clone_size: -; v_call: TRBV28; cdr3_nt: TGTGCCAGCGCCACACCGGGGACAGTCTACAATGAGCAGTTCTTC; cdr3_aa: CASATPGTVYNEQFF
j_call: TRBJ1-1; d_call: -; clone_size: -; v_call: TRBV10-3; cdr3_nt: TGTGCCATCAGTGAGTTGCAGGGTACGTACACTGAAGCTTTCTTT; cdr3_aa: CAISELQGTYTEAFF
j_call: TRBJ2-2; d_call: -; clone_size: -; v_call: TRBV7-8; cdr3_nt: TGTGCCAGCAGCGTCACAGGGACGGCCGGGGAGCTGTTTTTT; cdr3_aa: CASSVTGTAGELFF
j_call: TRBJ2-7; d_call: -; clone_size: -; v_call: TRBV6-5; cdr3_nt: TGTGCCAGCATTCAACAGGGAACTTCGTACGAGCAGTACTTC; cdr3_aa: CASIQQGTSYEQYF
j_call: TRBJ2-3; d_call: -; clone_size: -; v_call: TRBV7-3; cdr3_nt: TGTGCCAGCAGCCTTGGGACTCACCCAGATACGCAGTATTTT; cdr3_aa: CASSLGTHPDTQYF
j_call: TRBJ2-3; d_call: TRBD2; clone_size: -; v_call: TRBV7-3; cdr3_nt: TGTGCCAGCAGCCTAGGCTTAGCGGGGGCCGGAGATACGCAGTATTTT; cdr3_aa: CASSLGLAGAGDTQYF
j_call: TRBJ2-3; d_call: TRBD2; clone_size: once; v_call: TRBV3-1/TRBV3-2; cdr3_nt: TGTGCCAGCAGCCTTGGACTAGCGGGGCGGGATACGCAGTATTTT; cdr3_aa: CASSLGLAGRDTQYF
j_call: TRBJ1-2; d_call: -; clone_size: -; v_call: TRBV2; cdr3_nt: TGTGCCAGCTCTCGGGCCCCAGGGGAGGGCTACACCTTC; cdr3_aa: CASSRAPGEGYTF
j_call: TRBJ1-1; d_call: TRBD1; clone_size: -; v_call: TRBV5-6; cdr3_nt: TGTGCCAGCAGCTTACAGGGGCTGCCTTTCTTT; cdr3_aa: CASSLQGLPFF
j_call: TRBJ1-1; d_call: -; clone_size: -; v_call: TRBV4-1; cdr3_nt: TGCGCCAGCAGCCAAGGCCCCTTTAACAGGAGAAACACTGAAGCTTTCTTT; cdr3_aa: CASSQGPFNRRNTEAFF
j_call: TRBJ2-7; d_call: -; clone_size: once; v_call: TRBV5-1; cdr3_nt: TGCGCCAGCAGCTTGGAAGGGGGAGGGTCCTACGAGCAGTACTTC; cdr3_aa: CASSLEGGGSYEQYF
j_call: TRBJ1-5; d_call: TRBD1; clone_size: -; v_call: TRBV3-1/TRBV3-2; cdr3_nt: TGTGCCAGCAGCCAAGGGACAGGGTTTTTGGGTAGCAATCAGCCCCAGCATTTT; cdr3_aa: CASSQGTGFLGSNQPQHF
j_call: TRBJ1-3; d_call: TRBD1; clone_size: once; v_call: TRBV19; cdr3_nt: TGTGCCACCCAGGGGGGAGTTGGAAACACCATATATTTT; cdr3_aa: CATQGGVGNTIYF
j_call: TRBJ2-2; d_call: TRBD2; clone_size: -; v_call: TRBV5-8; cdr3_nt: TGTGCCAGCAGCCTAGGGACTAGCTATGCTGGGGAGCTGTTTTTT; cdr3_aa: CASSLGTSYAGELFF
j_call: TRBJ1-1; d_call: TRBD1; clone_size: -; v_call: TRBV29-1; cdr3_nt: TGCAGCGTTCACAGGGGGTGGAACACTGAAGCTTTCTTT; cdr3_aa: CSVHRGWNTEAFF
j_call: TRBJ2-3; d_call: TRBD1; clone_size: -; v_call: TRBV9; cdr3_nt: TGTGCCAGCAGCGTAGCAGGTGGGGACAGCCCAGCAGATACGCAGTATTTT; cdr3_aa: CASSVAGGDSPADTQYF
j_call: TRBJ1-1; d_call: TRBD1; clone_size: -; v_call: TRBV5-4; cdr3_nt: TGTGCCAGCAGACTGGGACAGGGGTTGACTGAAGCTTTCTTT; cdr3_aa: CASRLGQGLTEAFF
j_call: TRBJ2-7; d_call: -; clone_size: -; v_call: TRBV3-1/TRBV3-2; cdr3_nt: TGTGCCAGCAGCGAGAGAAACGAGCAGTACTTC; cdr3_aa: CASSERNEQYF
j_call: TRBJ1-5; d_call: TRBD1; clone_size: -; v_call: TRBV6-5; cdr3_nt: TGTGCCAGCAGGGAGAGGGGGCAGCAGCCCCAGCATTTT; cdr3_aa: CASRERGQQPQHF
j_call: TRBJ2-3; d_call: TRBD2; clone_size: -; v_call: TRBV27; cdr3_nt: TGTGCCAGCAGTTTATTGGGTCTAGCGGGACTCACAGATACGCAGTATTTT; cdr3_aa: CASSLLGLAGLTDTQYF
j_call: TRBJ1-5; d_call: -; clone_size: -; v_call: TRBV6-5; cdr3_nt: TGTGCCAGCAGTTATTCGACAGCAGGGGCCTGGCATTTT; cdr3_aa: CASSYSTAGAWHF
j_call: TRBJ1-1; d_call: -; clone_size: -; v_call: TRBV9; cdr3_nt: TGTGCCAGCAGCGTAGGGCCGGAGGGCACTGAAGCTTTCTTT; cdr3_aa: CASSVGPEGTEAFF
j_call: TRBJ2-3; d_call: -; clone_size: -; v_call: TRBV18; cdr3_nt: TGTGCCAGCTGTGCCAGCGGCACAGATACGCAGTATTTT; cdr3_aa: CASCASGTDTQYF
j_call: TRBJ2-7; d_call: TRBD1; clone_size: -; v_call: TRBV27; cdr3_nt: TGTGCCAGCAGTTATGTGGGACAGGGTGGATACGAGCAGTACTTC; cdr3_aa: CASSYVGQGGYEQYF
j_call: TRBJ2-7; d_call: -; clone_size: -; v_call: TRBV5-6; cdr3_nt: TGTGCCAGCAGCTTGGGCGACGAGCAGTACTTC; cdr3_aa: CASSLGDEQYF
j_call: TRBJ1-5; d_call: -; clone_size: -; v_call: TRBV11-3; cdr3_nt: TGTGCCACCCGGCGGGAACTCTGCCAGCCCCAGCATTTT; cdr3_aa: CATRRELCQPQHF
j_call: TRBJ1-5; d_call: -; clone_size: -; v_call: TRBV12-3/TRBV12-4; cdr3_nt: TGTGCCAGCAGTTCGGGGGACAATCAGCCCCAGCATTTT; cdr3_aa: CASSSGDNQPQHF
j_call: TRBJ2-7; d_call: -; clone_size: -; v_call: TRBV27; cdr3_nt: TGTGCCAGCAGTTCCCAGTCGGGCGAGCAGTACTTC; cdr3_aa: CASSSQSGEQYF
j_call: TRBJ2-7; d_call: TRBD1; clone_size: -; v_call: TRBV7-9; cdr3_nt: TGTGCCAGCAGCTTCGCTACAGGGGGCTACGAGCAGTACTTC; cdr3_aa: CASSFATGGYEQYF
j_call: TRBJ2-1; d_call: TRBD1; clone_size: -; v_call: TRBV30; cdr3_nt: TGTGCCTGGAGTCAGAGACAGGGGGAGAATGAGCAGTTCTTC; cdr3_aa: CAWSQRQGENEQFF
j_call: TRBJ2-5; d_call: -; clone_size: -; v_call: TRBV30; cdr3_nt: TGTGCCTGGAGTCCCCAGGGGGAGACCCAGTACTTC; cdr3_aa: CAWSPQGETQYF
j_call: TRBJ2-2; d_call: -; clone_size: -; v_call: TRBV7-8; cdr3_nt: TGTGCCAGCAGCTTAAGGGCTAGCCTGGACACCGGGGAGCTGTTTTTT; cdr3_aa: CASSLRASLDTGELFF
j_call: TRBJ1-3; d_call: TRBD1; clone_size: -; v_call: TRBV27; cdr3_nt: TGTGCCAGCAGTGCCAACAGGGGGCTCGGAAACACCATATATTTT; cdr3_aa: CASSANRGLGNTIYF
j_call: TRBJ1-3; d_call: -; clone_size: -; v_call: TRBV6-6; cdr3_nt: TGTGCCAGCAGTCAGCTACAGGGTTTTTCTGGAAACACCATATATTTT; cdr3_aa: CASSQLQGFSGNTIYF
j_call: TRBJ2-1; d_call: TRBD2; clone_size: -; v_call: TRBV7-9; cdr3_nt: TGTGCCAGCAGTTCACGGGGGGGCTCCTACAATGAGCAGTTCTTC; cdr3_aa: CASSSRGGSYNEQFF
j_call: TRBJ1-2; d_call: -; clone_size: -; v_call: TRBV30; cdr3_nt: TGTGCCTGGAGTGTACGAGAGGGCCATGGCTACACCTTC; cdr3_aa: CAWSVREGHGYTF
j_call: TRBJ2-7; d_call: TRBD2; clone_size: -; v_call: TRBV6-1; cdr3_nt: TGTGCCAGCAGTGAAGCGCTCCCTAGCGGGGACCCCTACGAGCAGTACTTC; cdr3_aa: CASSEALPSGDPYEQYF
j_call: TRBJ2-5; d_call: -; clone_size: -; v_call: TRBV3-1/TRBV3-2; cdr3_nt: TGTGCCAGCAGCTCACATCAAAAGTGGGAGACCCAGTACTTC; cdr3_aa: CASSSHQKWETQYF
j_call: TRBJ1-2; d_call: TRBD1; clone_size: -; v_call: TRBV6-5; cdr3_nt: TGTGCCAGCAGCGACAGGGTCTATGGCTACACCTTC; cdr3_aa: CASSDRVYGYTF
j_call: TRBJ1-2; d_call: -; clone_size: -; v_call: TRBV19; cdr3_nt: TGTGCCAGTAGTATAAGAGGCAACTATGGCTACACCTTC; cdr3_aa: CASSIRGNYGYTF
j_call: TRBJ1-2; d_call: TRBD1; clone_size: -; v_call: TRBV15; cdr3_nt: TGTGCCACCAGCTTACCTAACGTGGGACAGGGGTCTGGCTACACCTTC; cdr3_aa: CATSLPNVGQGSGYTF
j_call: TRBJ1-3; d_call: -; clone_size: -; v_call: TRBV2; cdr3_nt: TGTGCCAGCAGTGATGGATCAGGGTCTGGAAACACCATATATTTT; cdr3_aa: CASSDGSGSGNTIYF
j_call: TRBJ2-1; d_call: -; clone_size: -; v_call: TRBV5-6; cdr3_nt: TGTGCCAGCAGCTTGGCCGACACGAGCTCCTACAATGAGCAGTTCTTC; cdr3_aa: CASSLADTSSYNEQFF
j_call: TRBJ2-2; d_call: -; clone_size: -; v_call: TRBV10-3; cdr3_nt: TGTGCCATCGGGACACCCACCGGGGAGCTGTTTTTT; cdr3_aa: CAIGTPTGELFF
j_call: TRBJ1-6; d_call: -; clone_size: -; v_call: TRBV27; cdr3_nt: TGTGCCAGCAGTTTAGAGGGGGGGTATAATTCACCCCTCCACTTT; cdr3_aa: CASSLEGGYNSPLHF
j_call: TRBJ2-4; d_call: -; clone_size: -; v_call: TRBV19; cdr3_nt: TGTGCCACCTCCACAGGGCAGGGAAACATTCAGTACTTC; cdr3_aa: CATSTGQGNIQYF
j_call: TRBJ2-5; d_call: -; clone_size: many; v_call: TRBV7-9; cdr3_nt: TGTGCCAGCAGTCTAATCCAAGAGACCCAGTACTTC; cdr3_aa: CASSLIQETQYF
j_call: TRBJ2-6; d_call: TRBD1; clone_size: once; v_call: TRBV5-1; cdr3_nt: TGCGCCAGCAGCTCATGGACAGGTATGAACTCTGGGGCCAACGTCCTGACTTTC; cdr3_aa: CASSSWTGMNSGANVLTF
j_call: TRBJ1-2; d_call: -; clone_size: -; v_call: TRBV29-1; cdr3_nt: TGCAGCGTTGATCCGGGGAGAAATGGCTACACCTTC; cdr3_aa: CSVDPGRNGYTF
j_call: TRBJ1-3; d_call: TRBD1; clone_size: -; v_call: TRBV18; cdr3_nt: TGTGCCAGCTCCCTGATACAGGGGAAGCTGCCTGGAAACACCATATATTTT; cdr3_aa: CASSLIQGKLPGNTIYF